This TCR beta chain was recorded in a study of identifying expanded T cells in peripheral blood. Clones were read by immunoSEQ multiplex PCR, and TCRdb kept only the in-frame ones, dropping some. The sample has some 120,000 clones; 75% to 90% are singletons. Study-wide results and limits: Approximately two-week clone count variance significantly increased as total template count grew.

The table lists this clone with a count of one. The antigen remains undetermined. Germline lookup yields CDR1 LNHDA and CDR2 SQIVND (reference sequence). Deletions cut 1 base from V and 1 base from J, with 9 bases between. The CDR3 runs 15 residues. Healthy donors had no documented immune events, such as infections, while sampled. The sequence was collected from a person aged 18 to 70 in good health. V gene TRBV19 combines with J gene TRBJ2-3, with D tentatively TRBD1 or TRBD2 (5 bases each). What was sequenced was blood. CDR3 nucleotides: TGTGCCAGTAGTATAGGTGGGGGAGGCACAGATACGCAGTATTTT. Translation: CASSIGGGGTDTQYF.